The 26 T cell receptor beta chains in this list originate from one sample, sequenced in a study of T cells in Graves' hyperthyroidism and ophthalmopathy (dated by TCRdb to between 2019 and 2020). Library preparation was by multiplex PCR. The sequencer listed for this sample is Illumina HiSeq 2000. TCR beta CDR3 regions were amplified from RNA transcripts. The TCR CDR3 was subjected to a first round of RT-PCR using the HTBI primer set and the Qiagen OneStep RT-PCR kit. TCRdb's own reprocessing of the public reads used fastp at Q25 and MiXCR and kept productive beta chains. When rows share a CDR3 protein, they turn into one entry using the most common DNA and genes. Across this sample there are roughly 93,000 distinct CDR3 sequences, with around 40% seen only once. In total, the top ten clones hold 9.5% to 13% of the sample. The sample taken for sequencing was peripheral blood or thyroid tissue (not recorded which). The source of these receptors is a woman aged 30 to 39 with Graves' hyperthyroidism.

This clonotype was picked up one time. Compared with germline, one end of the junction differs, possibly owing to a read error. The V and J genes are TRBV7-9 and TRBJ1-1; unclear D gene. Germline-derived CDR1 and CDR2 are SEHNR and FQNEAQ (reference sequence). CDR3 length equals 14 residues. The CDR3 loop reads CASSLYQTKVRAFF. In DNA, the CDR3 is TGTGCCAGCAGCCTATACCAAACCAAGGTGAGGGCTTTCTTC.

As concerns this clonotype: Since the CDR3 does not end with the conserved phenylalanine or tryptophan, this likely comes from a read error. V gene TRBV10-3 combines with J gene TRBJ2-7; 9 bases line up with TRBD2. This CDR3 region has 14 residues. Germline V gene lookup returns CDR1 ENHRY and CDR2 SYGVKD. The CDR3 sequence is CASSETSGSYEQYS. In DNA form, the CDR3 reads TGTGCCAGCAGTGAGACTAGCGGTTCCTACGAGCAGTACTCC.

V and J are TRBV7-2 and TRBJ2-5; a weak D match, TRBD2 (6 bases). Trimming removed 6 bases at V and 4 bases at J, with 15 bases between. Germline loops: CDR1 SGHTA, CDR2 FQGNSA. CDR3 length: 14 residues. CDR3 protein: CASRGLQAVETQYF. As DNA, the CDR3 is TGTGCCAGCAGGGGACTCCAGGCGGTAGAGACCCAGTACTTC.

With respect to this clonotype: At one end the junction does not follow the germline gene, possibly because of a read error. The chain links TRBV25-1 to TRBJ1-4; no clear D gene. The CDR3 spans 15 residues. The germline V gene encodes CDR1 MGHDK and CDR2 SYGVNS. The CDR3 nucleotides are TGCGCCAGCAGTGAAAATATCGTCACTAATGATAAACTGTCTTTT. Translated, it gives CASSENIVTNDKLSF.

This clonotype was observed at least ten times. The rearrangement links TRBV7-3 to TRBJ1-1, with TRBD1 matching over 8 bases. The length of the CDR3 is 15 residues. The V gene's germline CDR1 is SGHTA and CDR2 FQGTGA. V lost 5 bases, J lost 2 bases, and 7 bases stayed unmatched. In DNA form, the CDR3 reads TGTGCCAGCAGCCCGGACAGGGCCAGAAACACTGAAGCTTTCTTT. It specifies CASSPDRARNTEAFF.

The chain has TRBV2 and TRBJ2-5, with D possibly TRBD2 on 5 matching bases. Germline V gives CDR1 SNHLY, CDR2 FYNNEI. This CDR3 is built from 14 residues. V gave up 6 bases and J gave up 2 bases, with 13 bases separating them. In DNA form, the CDR3 reads TGTGCCAGCAGCACTCAGCCGGGACAAGAGACCCAGTACTTC. Its translation: CASSTQPGQETQYF. The full variable domain, rest sourced from reference TRBV2 and TRBJ2-5, is EPEVTQTPSHQVTQMGQEVILRCVPISNHLYFYWYRQILGQKVEFLVSFYNNEISEKSEIFDDQFSVERPDGSNFTLKIRSTKLEDSAMYFCASSTQPGQETQYFGPGTRLLVL.

The table lists this clonotype with a few counts. DNA of the CDR3: TGTGCCAGCAGCTTAGCCGGGACCGACCAAGAGACCCAGTACTTC. As protein: CASSLAGTDQETQYF. This chain joins TRBV7-3 and TRBJ2-5; either TRBD1 or TRBD2 may supply D (5 bases each). Trimming pared 2 bases from V and 0 bases from J, leaving 10 bases between. Germline assignment: CDR1 SGHTA and CDR2 FQGTGA. The CDR3 runs 15 residues.

This sequence joins TRBV7-2 and TRBJ1-5; weak D call: TRBD1 (5 bases). This CDR3 has 15 residues. CDR1 SGHTA and CDR2 FQGNSA come from the germline V gene. Trimming cost V 5 bases and J 11 bases, with 22 bases left between them. The CDR3 DNA is TGTGCCAGCAGCCAAGGAGGAGGTGGAGGGGAGACCCAGCATTTT. Its translation: CASSQGGGGGETQHF.

This clonotype has at least ten counts. V is TRBV5-1 and J is TRBJ2-7; 14 bases are a match to TRBD2. V gave up 0 bases and J gave up 3 bases; unmatched junction bases: 8. Per the germline V gene, CDR1 is SGHRS and CDR2 is YFSETQ. This CDR3 contains 18 residues. CDR3 in amino acids: CASSLVWTSGRKVYEQYF. The CDR3 bases are TGCGCCAGCAGCTTGGTCTGGACTAGCGGGAGGAAAGTCTACGAGCAGTACTTC.

This clonotype was observed at least ten times. The rearrangement links TRBV15 to TRBJ2-2; D is uncertain. V was clipped by 1 base and J by 6 bases, with 9 bases between them. Germline CDR1 reads LNHNV; CDR2 reads YYDKDF (reference sequence). CDR3 length: 14 residues. Here the CDR3 reads CATSRVRRSGELFF. The DNA of the CDR3 is TGTGCCACCAGCAGAGTACGGCGGTCCGGGGAGCTGTTTTTT.

The chain recombines TRBV6-6 with TRBJ2-7, with D unresolved. The V and J ends lost 8 bases and 1 base respectively, with 9 bases between them. Per the germline V gene, CDR1 is MNHNY and CDR2 is SVGAGI (reference sequence). The CDR3 totals 12 residues. CDR3 DNA sequence: TGTGCCAGCTGGGCGGAATCCTACGAGCAGTACTTC. Its translation: CASWAESYEQYF.

V usage is TRBV2 and J usage is TRBJ1-5; D possibly corresponds to TRBD1 (5 bases). CDR3 size: 11 residues. Trimming stripped 7 bases from V and 9 bases from J, with 10 bases between. Germline CDR1 and CDR2: SNHLY and FYNNEI. CDR3 in amino acids: CASKARGPQHF. The CDR3 nucleotides are TGTGCCAGCAAGGCGAGGGGGCCCCAGCATTTT.

In regard to this clonotype: A much larger clone is a single base away; this may be a read error. The V gene is TRBV6-1, the J gene TRBJ1-1; the D gene is possibly TRBD1 (5 bases). This CDR3 comprises 17 residues. CDR1 MNHNS and CDR2 SASEGT come from the germline V gene. Trimming left V 6 bases short and J 5 bases short, with 25 bases between. In DNA, the CDR3 is TGTGCCAGCAGCGAACGCCCGGGACGGAGCCCCCGAACTGAAGCTTTCTTT. As protein: CASSERPGRSPRTEAFF.

This clonotype has at least ten counts. This chain joins TRBV5-1 and TRBJ2-2; the D gene is possibly TRBD1 (6 bases). Trimming left V 4 bases short and J 6 bases short, with 7 bases between. Germline V lookup: CDR1 SGHRS, CDR2 YFSETQ. CDR3 length: 12 amino acids. The CDR3 DNA follows: TGCGCCAGCAGCAGGGGGTCCGGGGAGCTGTTTTTT. It translates to CASSRGSGELFF. Supplemented by reference TRBV5-1 and TRBJ2-2, the full variable domain reads KAGVTQTPRYLIKTRGQQVTLSCSPISGHRSVSWYQQTPGQGLQFLFEYFSETQRNKGNFPGRFSGRQFSNSRSEMNVSTLELGDSALYLCASSRGSGELFFGEGSRLTVL.

The chain recombines TRBV7-9 with TRBJ2-5; 8 bases agree with TRBD2. The germline V gene has CDR1 SEHNR and CDR2 FQNEAQ (reference sequence). V was clipped by 5 bases and J by 3 bases; unmatched bases: 14. The CDR3 has 17 residues. The CDR3 sequence: CASSPRPGGTSEETQYF. In nucleotides, the CDR3 is TGTGCCAGCAGCCCTCGTCCGGGGGGGACTTCGGAAGAGACCCAGTACTTC.

This clonotype was recorded many times. The rearrangement uses TRBV4-1 and TRBJ1-1, with 9 positions matching TRBD1. Trimming at V came to 4 bases and at J to 7 bases, leaving 4 bases not matched to a gene. Per germline, CDR1 MGHRA and CDR2 YSYEKL. CDR3 size: 13 residues. In nucleotides, the CDR3 is TGCGCCAGCAGCCGGGGACAGGGCAATGAAGCTTTCTTT. This gives the protein CASSRGQGNEAFF.

The chain carries TRBV20-1 and TRBJ1-4; D possibly corresponds to TRBD1 (5 bases). V lost 3 bases and J lost 3, with 20 bases in between. Germline V lookup: CDR1 DFQATT, CDR2 SNEGSKA (reference sequence). The CDR3 runs to 17 residues. In DNA, the CDR3 is TGCAGTGCTAGGGACGGGACGGCCTTTACAGCTAATGAAAAACTGTTTTTT. Its translation: CSARDGTAFTANEKLFF.

About this clonotype itself: One junction end does not reproduce the germline sequence, and a read error may be involved. The chain combines TRBV7-9 with TRBJ2-6, with TRBD2 identical over 7 bases. The germline V gene has CDR1 SEHNR and CDR2 FQNEAQ (reference sequence). The CDR3 spans 12 residues. This CDR3 reads CASSFGRNTEAF. The CDR3 DNA sequence: TGTGCCAGCAGCTTCGGGAGGAACACTGAAGCTTTC. Supplemented by reference TRBV7-9 and TRBJ2-6, the full variable domain reads DTGVSQNPRHKITKRGQNVTFRCDPISEHNRLYWYRQTLGQGPEFLTYFQNEAQLEKSRLLSDRFSAERPKGSFSTLEIQRTEQGDSAMYLCASSFGRNTEAFGAGSRLTVL.

This clonotype was detected only a few times. J is TRBJ1-1 and V is TRBV7-9; D call uncertain. V lost 6 bases, J lost 0 bases, and 8 bases lay in between. Looked up from germline, CDR1 is SEHNR and CDR2 is FQNEAQ (reference sequence). The CDR3 has 13 amino acids. The CDR3 DNA sequence: TGTGCCAGCAGTTTATGGATGAACACTGAAGCTTTCTTT. It yields the protein CASSLWMNTEAFF.

This clonotype came up many times. This chain joins TRBV7-4 and TRBJ1-5; 11 bases are a match to TRBD1. Germline CDR1 reads SGHVT; CDR2 reads SQSDAQ. The CDR3 extends over 17 amino acids. V gave up 1 base and J gave up 4 bases; unmatched junction bases: 6. CDR3 region: CASSLGWGTGGNQPQHF. For the CDR3, the DNA is TGTGCCAGCAGCTTAGGCTGGGGGACAGGGGGTAATCAGCCCCAGCATTTT.

The V call is TRBV15, the J call TRBJ2-7; TRBD2 might be the D (5 bases). Germline CDR1 LNHNV, CDR2 YYDKDF (reference sequence). V was shortened by 1 base and J by 0 bases, with 7 bases between the two germline ends. The CDR3 length is 14 residues. Written as DNA, the CDR3 is TGTGCCACCAGCAGAGGTAGCGACTCCTACGAGCAGTACTTC. This encodes CATSRGSDSYEQYF.

This clonotype was counted at least ten times. This chain links TRBV6-1 with TRBJ1-1; no clear D gene. This CDR3 is built from 14 residues. V was pared by 1 base and J by 4 bases, with 10 bases between. Germline CDR1 and CDR2: MNHNS and SASEGT. CDR3 DNA sequence: TGTGCCAGCAGTGAAGACAGTCTGGGCACTGAAGCTTTCTTT. It is translated as CASSEDSLGTEAFF.

This clonotype was picked up many times. The CDR3 nucleotides read TGCGCCAGCAGCTTGGCCACCAGTAACTATGGCTACACCTTC. Translated: CASSLATSNYGYTF. This chain uses TRBV5-1 with TRBJ1-2; D is unclear. The germline V gene encodes CDR1 SGHRS and CDR2 YFSETQ. The CDR3 consists of 14 residues. Between the trimmed V and J ends, which lost 0 bases and 1 base, there was a span of 7 bases.

This clonotype came up many times. The chain uses TRBV19 and TRBJ1-5; maybe TRBD1 (5 bases). Germline CDR1 is LNHDA and CDR2 is SQIVND (reference sequence). Trimming took off 4 bases at V and 5 bases at J, with 12 bases between the two ends. CDR3 length equals 14 residues. The CDR3 DNA sequence: TGTGCCAGTAGTAACGGCCGGGGGTATCAGCCCCAGCATTTT. Translated: CASSNGRGYQPQHF.

Regarding this clonotype: The junction differs from germline at one of its ends, possibly a read error. V is TRBV6-1 and J is TRBJ2-2; D could derive from TRBD1 or TRBD2 (5 bases each). Germline V CDR1 and CDR2: MNHNS, SASEGT. The CDR3 has 17 residues. DNA of the CDR3: TGTGTCAGCACCGGCATCGGGACCTCCGTGAACACCGGGGAGCTGTTTTTT. This sequence encodes CVSTGIGTSVNTGELFF.

This clonotype was found a few times. This may come from a read error, since a much larger clone is one base off. The rearrangement uses TRBV12-3 or TRBV12-4 and TRBJ2-2, with 10 bases fitting TRBD2. This CDR3 region has 16 residues. CDR3 nucleotide sequence: TGTGCCAGCAGTTTCCGGCTAGCGGGAGAGACCGGGGGGCTGTTTTTT. Translated, it gives CASSFRLAGETGGLFF.